Listed below are T cell receptor beta chains from one sample, sequenced in a study of blood T cell repertoires in COVID-19. Sequenced by immunoSEQ multiplex PCR; TCRdb stores in-frame clones only, minus some. The sample has some 400,000 clones, around 87% seen once. The sample comprised peripheral blood. These receptors all come from a human donor in a cohort sampled during active COVID-19. The CDR3 runs from the conserved cysteine through the conserved F or W. D genes are given only for firm matches.

j_gene | d_gene | v_gene | CDR3aa
TRBJ1-2 | . | TRBV6-5 | CASSYRREDPRYF
TRBJ2-3 | TRBD2 | TRBV28 | CASSAISGSEDTQYF
TRBJ2-3 | TRBD2 | TRBV9 | CASSVGTSGRTDTQYF
TRBJ2-5 | . | TRBV6-5 | CASATGWETQYF
TRBJ1-1 | TRBD1 | TRBV2 | CASSEGAGDTEAFF
TRBJ2-5 | TRBD1 | TRBV18 | CASSPNRDREETQYF
TRBJ2-3 | . | TRBV7-3 | CASSRVSTSTDTQYF
TRBJ1-1 | . | TRBV6-5 | CASSPARWEGTEAFF
TRBJ1-5 | . | TRBV27 | CASSPAGVMNQPQHF
TRBJ2-1 | . | TRBV2 | CASSTYRDSYNEQFF
TRBJ1-4 | . | TRBV6-1 | CASSEVRGPEKLFF
TRBJ2-5 | . | TRBV30 | CAWSVRETQYF
TRBJ1-2 | . | TRBV5-1 | CASSLDLDGYTF
TRBJ2-1 | . | TRBV7-9 | CASSLGASNNNEQFF
TRBJ2-1 | TRBD2 | TRBV5-6 | CASSLVGGRDGSYNEQFF
TRBJ1-6 | . | TRBV7-3 | CASSVDGYNSPLHF
TRBJ1-1 | . | TRBV6-6 | CASSLQAYEAFF
TRBJ2-5 | TRBD2 | TRBV5-6 | CASAFGGGQETQYF
TRBJ2-5 | TRBD2 | TRBV27 | CASSPLGLGGETQYF
TRBJ2-1 | TRBD1 | TRBV25-1 | CASSEGQGANEQFF
TRBJ2-3 | . | TRBV7-9 | CASSLASRTDTQYF
TRBJ2-2 | . | TRBV3-1/TRBV3-2 | CASSSGDTNTGELFF
TRBJ1-6 | TRBD1 | TRBV27 | CASSFTGGAYYNSPLHF
TRBJ2-3 | TRBD2 | TRBV7-3 | CASSFSGGVTDTQYF
TRBJ1-4 | TRBD1 | TRBV30 | CAWSERGRLGKLFF
TRBJ2-2 | . | TRBV9 | CASSVSREGNGELFF
TRBJ2-2 | . | TRBV7-6 | CASSTETGELFF
TRBJ2-5 | TRBD2 | TRBV14 | CASSPGLAGGETQYF
TRBJ2-1 | . | TRBV19 | CASTQRAGYYSEQFF
TRBJ1-2 | TRBD1 | TRBV15 | CATRQGYEDYGYTF
TRBJ2-7 | TRBD2 | TRBV11-2 | CASVLAGGTYEQYF
TRBJ2-2 | . | TRBV28 | CASSLDLSNTGELFF
TRBJ1-2 | TRBD1 | TRBV5-1 | CASSLQGQGYTF
TRBJ1-1 | TRBD1 | TRBV7-6 | CASSLGSRGPVPTEAFF
TRBJ2-3 | . | TRBV7-3 | CASSWTADGRDTQYF
TRBJ2-3 | . | TRBV6-4 | CASSDKGERGTDTQYF
TRBJ2-7 | TRBD1 | TRBV30 | CAWRRDREVEQYF
TRBJ2-1 | TRBD1 | TRBV3-1/TRBV3-2 | CASSQEGRGTGEKFF
TRBJ1-6 | . | TRBV27 | CASSLAGGSSPLHF
TRBJ2-7 | . | TRBV7-9 | CASSFNSYEQYF
TRBJ2-1 | TRBD1 | TRBV7-3 | CASSRSGTGGFYNEQFF
TRBJ1-6 | TRBD1 | TRBV11-2 | CASSPRQGHNSPLHF
TRBJ2-3 | . | TRBV6-5 | CASSDSLYLTDTQYF
TRBJ2-7 | TRBD2 | TRBV28 | CASRIAGDSYEQYF
TRBJ1-6 | . | TRBV6-1 | CASSERSSTLANSPLHF
TRBJ2-1 | TRBD2 | TRBV5-1 | CASSSRTSGTNEQFF
TRBJ2-5 | . | TRBV30 | CACTIGQETQYF
TRBJ2-7 | . | TRBV12-3/TRBV12-4 | CASSATGPEYF
TRBJ2-7 | TRBD1 | TRBV7-8 | CASSKRDRGYEQYF
TRBJ1-2 | TRBD1 | TRBV28 | CATQKETTGAYGYTF
TRBJ2-7 | . | TRBV7-3 | CASSLSGLTGSEQYF
TRBJ2-1 | TRBD2 | TRBV6-6 | CASSYTRGVYNEQFF
TRBJ2-1 | TRBD2 | TRBV24-1 | CATSEGPAGVGYNEQFF
TRBJ2-7 | TRBD1 | TRBV5-6 | CASSLGQDFAYEQYF
TRBJ2-5 | . | TRBV6-5 | CASSYSRQRKETQYF